The present TCR beta chain was sequenced within a study of cytomegalovirus exposure and HLA in healthy donors. Regarding the study as a whole: Overall, under 200 TCR beta chains were annotated as cytomegalovirus-associated.

This CDR3 has 14 residues. Germline V gene lookup returns CDR1 MNHEY and CDR2 SMNVEV (reference sequence). Trimming at V came to 7 bases and at J to 10 bases, leaving 10 bases not matched to a gene. With regard to this clone: The antigen is not known.

The PCR had 60 Vbeta and 13 Jbeta primers. Sequencing used immunoSEQ multiplex PCR; TCRdb keeps in-frame clones, though not all of them. The data hold fewer than 75,000 clones, with 75% observed a single time. The chain has TRBV27 and TRBJ1-6; 7 nucleotides match TRBD1. The TCR comes from a man in his 70s in good health and CMV-seronegative. The sample comprised PBMCs. The CDR3: CASTRQGTGSPLHF. The CDR3 nucleotides read TGTGCCAGCACCCGACAGGGTACGGGCTCACCCCTCCACTTT.